The source of this T cell receptor beta chain is a study of T-cell reconstitution after alpha-beta-depleted transplantation in children. During its preparation, the TCRbeta library received unique molecular identifiers. One entry per CDR3 protein, called by TCRdb with MiXCR from the PCR reads. Of hundreds of thousands of distinct CDR3 sequences detected, about 15% appear once; the ten largest clones hold around 0.96%. The germline CDR1 and CDR2 sequences are DFQATT and SNEGSKA (reference sequence). V was cut by 0 bases and J by 5 bases, with 7 bases left in between. This CDR3 spans 12 amino acids. This receptor was obtained from a human donor who donated a stem cell graft to a child with acute myeloid leukemia. The sequencing used PBMCs from the stem cell graft donor, collected from the stem cell graft. V is TRBV20-1 and J is TRBJ2-5; D unresolved. The CDR3 protein is CSARDYLETQYF. CDR3 DNA sequence: TGCAGTGCTAGAGATTACCTCGAGACCCAGTACTTC.